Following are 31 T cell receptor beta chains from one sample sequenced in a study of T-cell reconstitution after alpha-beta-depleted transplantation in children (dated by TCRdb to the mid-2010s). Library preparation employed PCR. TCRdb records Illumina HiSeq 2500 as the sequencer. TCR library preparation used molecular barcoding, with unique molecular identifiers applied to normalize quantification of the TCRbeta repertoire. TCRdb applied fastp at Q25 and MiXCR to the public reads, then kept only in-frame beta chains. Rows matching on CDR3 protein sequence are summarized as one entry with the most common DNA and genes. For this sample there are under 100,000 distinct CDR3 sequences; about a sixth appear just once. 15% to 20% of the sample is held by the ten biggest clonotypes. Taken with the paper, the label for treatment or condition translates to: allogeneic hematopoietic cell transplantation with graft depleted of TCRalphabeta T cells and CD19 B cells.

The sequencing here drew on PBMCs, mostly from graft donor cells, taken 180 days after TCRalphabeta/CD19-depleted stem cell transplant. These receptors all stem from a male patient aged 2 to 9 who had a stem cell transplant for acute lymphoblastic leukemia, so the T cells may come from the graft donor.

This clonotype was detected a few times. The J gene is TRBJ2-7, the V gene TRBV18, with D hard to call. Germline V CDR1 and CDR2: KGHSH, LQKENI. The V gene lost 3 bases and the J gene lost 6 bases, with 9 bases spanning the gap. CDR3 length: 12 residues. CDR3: CASSPPQREQYF. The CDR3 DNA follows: TGTGCCAGCTCACCCCCCCAGCGCGAGCAGTACTTC.

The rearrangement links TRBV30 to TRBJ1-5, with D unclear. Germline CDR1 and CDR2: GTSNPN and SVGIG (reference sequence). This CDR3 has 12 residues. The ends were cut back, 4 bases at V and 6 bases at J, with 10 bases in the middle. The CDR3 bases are TGTGCCTGGACAGTACATTCTCAGCCCCAGCATTTT. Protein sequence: CAWTVHSQPQHF.

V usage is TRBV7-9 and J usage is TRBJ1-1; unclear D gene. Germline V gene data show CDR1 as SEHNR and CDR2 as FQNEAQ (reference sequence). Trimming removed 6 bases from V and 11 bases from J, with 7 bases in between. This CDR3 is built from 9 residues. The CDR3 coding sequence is TGTGCCAGCAGTCCAGACGCTTTCTTT. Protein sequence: CASSPDAFF.

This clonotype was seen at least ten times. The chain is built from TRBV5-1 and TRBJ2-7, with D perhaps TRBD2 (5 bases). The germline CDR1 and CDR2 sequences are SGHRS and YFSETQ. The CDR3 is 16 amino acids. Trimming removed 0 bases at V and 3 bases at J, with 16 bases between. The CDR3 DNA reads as TGCGCCAGCAGCTTGGAGAACGGAGCGAGGGTCTACGAGCAGTACTTC. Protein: CASSLENGARVYEQYF.

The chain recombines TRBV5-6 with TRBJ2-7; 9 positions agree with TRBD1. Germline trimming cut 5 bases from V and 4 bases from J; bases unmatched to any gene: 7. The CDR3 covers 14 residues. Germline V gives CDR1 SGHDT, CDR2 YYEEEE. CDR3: CASRTGQGRYEQYF. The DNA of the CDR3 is TGTGCCAGCAGAACGGGACAGGGACGGTACGAGCAGTACTTC. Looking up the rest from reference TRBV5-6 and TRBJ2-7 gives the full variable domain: DAGVTQSPTHLIKTRGQQVTLRCSPKSGHDTVSWYQQALGQGPQFIFQYYEEEERQRGNFPDRFSGHQFPNYSSELNVNALLLGDSALYLCASRTGQGRYEQYFGPGTRLTVT.

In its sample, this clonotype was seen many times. The CDR3 loop is CSAMRPQLGETQYF. The DNA of the CDR3 is TGCAGTGCTATGAGGCCCCAGTTGGGGGAGACCCAGTACTTC. The chain links TRBV20-1 to TRBJ2-5; no firm D call. V lost 4 bases to trimming and J lost 5 bases, with 17 bases between them. The V gene's germline CDR1 is DFQATT and CDR2 SNEGSKA (reference sequence). This CDR3 is built from 14 residues.

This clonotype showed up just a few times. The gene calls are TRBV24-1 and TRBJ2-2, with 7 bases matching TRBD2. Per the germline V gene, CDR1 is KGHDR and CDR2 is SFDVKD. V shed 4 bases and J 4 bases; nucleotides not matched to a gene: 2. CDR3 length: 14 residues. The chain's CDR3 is CATSEGGGTGELFF. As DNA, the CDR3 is TGTGCCACCAGTGAAGGCGGGGGCACCGGGGAGCTGTTTTTT.

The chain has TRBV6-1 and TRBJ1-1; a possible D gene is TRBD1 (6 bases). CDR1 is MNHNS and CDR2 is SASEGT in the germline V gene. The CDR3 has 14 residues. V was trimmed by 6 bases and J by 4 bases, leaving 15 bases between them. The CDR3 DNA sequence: TGTGCCAGCAGGAACGACAGGCTAAGCACTGAAGCTTTCTTT. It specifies CASRNDRLSTEAFF.

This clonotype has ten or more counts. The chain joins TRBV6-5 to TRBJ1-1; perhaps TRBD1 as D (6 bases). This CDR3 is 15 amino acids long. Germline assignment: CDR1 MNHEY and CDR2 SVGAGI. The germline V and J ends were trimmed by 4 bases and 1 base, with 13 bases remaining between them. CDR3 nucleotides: TGTGCCAGCAGTTTGGTACAGGGCGGGAACACTGAAGCTTTCTTT. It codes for CASSLVQGGNTEAFF.

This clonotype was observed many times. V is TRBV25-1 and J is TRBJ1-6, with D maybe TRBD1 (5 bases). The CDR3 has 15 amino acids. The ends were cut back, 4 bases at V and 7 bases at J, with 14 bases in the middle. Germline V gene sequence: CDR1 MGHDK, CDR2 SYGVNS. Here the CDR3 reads CASSGGPNWNSPLHF. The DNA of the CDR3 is TGTGCCAGCAGTGGGGGCCCAAACTGGAATTCACCCCTCCACTTT.

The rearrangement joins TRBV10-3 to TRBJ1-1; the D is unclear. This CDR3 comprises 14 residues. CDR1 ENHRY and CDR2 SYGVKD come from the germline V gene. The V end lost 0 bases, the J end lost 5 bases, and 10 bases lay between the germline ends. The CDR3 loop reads CAISESRGGTEAFF. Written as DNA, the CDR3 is TGTGCCATCAGTGAGTCGCGGGGAGGAACTGAAGCTTTCTTT.

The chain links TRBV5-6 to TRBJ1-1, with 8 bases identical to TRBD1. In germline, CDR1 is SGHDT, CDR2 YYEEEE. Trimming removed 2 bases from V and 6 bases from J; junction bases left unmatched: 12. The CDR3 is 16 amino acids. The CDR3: CASSFFTSDRGAEAFF. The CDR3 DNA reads TGTGCCAGCAGCTTTTTTACCTCCGACAGGGGTGCTGAAGCTTTCTTT.

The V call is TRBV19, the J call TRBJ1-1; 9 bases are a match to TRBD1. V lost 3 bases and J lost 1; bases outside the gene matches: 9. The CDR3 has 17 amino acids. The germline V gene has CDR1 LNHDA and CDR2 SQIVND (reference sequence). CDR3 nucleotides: TGTGCCAGTAGTATCATGGACAGGGGTTATTCGAACACTGAAGCTTTCTTT. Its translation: CASSIMDRGYSNTEAFF.

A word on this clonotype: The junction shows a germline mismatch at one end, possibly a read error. CDR3: CACSFRGLVGSGVRGELFF. CDR3 nucleotides: TGTGCCTGCAGTTTCCGGGGGCTGGTGGGATCTGGGGTGCGCGGGGAGCTGTTTTTT. The chain carries TRBV12-3 or TRBV12-4 and TRBJ2-2, with D perhaps assigned TRBD1 or TRBD2 (6 bases each). The CDR3 is made up of 19 amino acids.

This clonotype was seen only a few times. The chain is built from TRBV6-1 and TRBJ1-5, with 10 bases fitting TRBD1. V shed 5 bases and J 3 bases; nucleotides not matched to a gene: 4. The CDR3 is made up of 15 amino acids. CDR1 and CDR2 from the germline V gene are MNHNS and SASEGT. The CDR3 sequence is CASSQTGGLNQPQHF. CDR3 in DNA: TGTGCCAGCAGTCAGACAGGGGGCCTCAATCAGCCCCAGCATTTT.

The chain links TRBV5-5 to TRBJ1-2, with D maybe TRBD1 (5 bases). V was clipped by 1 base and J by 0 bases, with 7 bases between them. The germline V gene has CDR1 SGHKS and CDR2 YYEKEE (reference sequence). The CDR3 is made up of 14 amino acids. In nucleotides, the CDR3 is TGTGCCAGCAGCTTGAGAGGGGCTAACTATGGCTACACCTTC. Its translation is CASSLRGANYGYTF. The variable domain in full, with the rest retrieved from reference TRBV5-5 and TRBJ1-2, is DAGVTQSPTHLIKTRGQQVTLRCSPISGHKSVSWYQQVLGQGPQFIFQYYEKEERGRGNFPDRFSARQFPNYSSELNVNALLLGDSALYLCASSLRGANYGYTFGSGTRLTVV.

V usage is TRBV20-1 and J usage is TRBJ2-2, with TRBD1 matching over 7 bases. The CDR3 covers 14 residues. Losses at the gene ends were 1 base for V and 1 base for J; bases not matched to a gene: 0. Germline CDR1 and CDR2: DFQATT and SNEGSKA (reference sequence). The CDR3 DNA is TGCAGTGCTAGAGGGACAGGGAACACCGGGGAGCTGTTTTTT. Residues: CSARGTGNTGELFF.

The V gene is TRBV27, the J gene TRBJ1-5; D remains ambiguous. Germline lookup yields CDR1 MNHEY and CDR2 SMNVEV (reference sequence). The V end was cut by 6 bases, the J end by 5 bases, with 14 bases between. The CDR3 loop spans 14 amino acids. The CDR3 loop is CASRLTGSYQPQHF. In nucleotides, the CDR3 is TGTGCCAGCAGACTCACCGGGAGCTATCAGCCCCAGCATTTT.

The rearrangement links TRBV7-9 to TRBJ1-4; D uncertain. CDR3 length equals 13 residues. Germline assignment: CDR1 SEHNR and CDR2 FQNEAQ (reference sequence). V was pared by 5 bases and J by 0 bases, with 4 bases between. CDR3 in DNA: TGTGCCAGCAGCACTCCAACTAATGAAAAACTGTTTTTT. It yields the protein CASSTPTNEKLFF.

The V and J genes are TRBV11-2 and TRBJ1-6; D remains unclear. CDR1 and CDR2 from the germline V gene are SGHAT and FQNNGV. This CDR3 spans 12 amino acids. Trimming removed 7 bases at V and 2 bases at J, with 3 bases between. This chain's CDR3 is CASKAYNSPLHF. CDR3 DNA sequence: TGTGCCAGCAAAGCCTATAATTCACCCCTCCACTTT.

CDR3 nucleotides: TGTGCCAGCACCGACGGGAACACTGAAGCTTTCTTT. Translated: CASTDGNTEAFF. This chain joins TRBV12-3 or TRBV12-4 and TRBJ1-1; D remains ambiguous. This CDR3 comprises 12 residues. With 7 bases removed from V and 1 base from J, the gap between germline ends came to 7 bases.

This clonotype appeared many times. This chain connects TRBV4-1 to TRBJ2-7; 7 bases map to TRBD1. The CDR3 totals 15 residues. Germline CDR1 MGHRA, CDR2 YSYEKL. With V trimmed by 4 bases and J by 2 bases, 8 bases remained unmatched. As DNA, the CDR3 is TGCGCCAGCAGCCGAAGAGGACAGGCCACCTACGAGCAGTACTTC. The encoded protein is CASSRRGQATYEQYF.

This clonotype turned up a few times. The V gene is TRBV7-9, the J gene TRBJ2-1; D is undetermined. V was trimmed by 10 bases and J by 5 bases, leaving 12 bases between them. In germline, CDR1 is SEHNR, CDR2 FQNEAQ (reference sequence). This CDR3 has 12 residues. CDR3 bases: TGTGCCACCCGTCGGACGGACAATGAGCAGTTCTTC. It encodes CATRRTDNEQFF.

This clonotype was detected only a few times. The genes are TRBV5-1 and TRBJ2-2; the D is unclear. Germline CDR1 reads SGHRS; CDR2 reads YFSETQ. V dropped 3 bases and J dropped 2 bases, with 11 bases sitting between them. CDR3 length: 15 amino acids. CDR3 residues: CASSSRAQNTGELFF. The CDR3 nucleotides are TGCGCCAGCAGCTCCCGGGCCCAAAACACCGGGGAGCTGTTTTTT.

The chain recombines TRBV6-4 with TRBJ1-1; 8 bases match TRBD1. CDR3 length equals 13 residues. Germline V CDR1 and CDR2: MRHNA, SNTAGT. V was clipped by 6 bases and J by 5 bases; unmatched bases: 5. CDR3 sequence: CASRETGGTEAFF. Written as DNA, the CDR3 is TGTGCCAGCAGGGAAACAGGGGGGACTGAAGCTTTCTTT.

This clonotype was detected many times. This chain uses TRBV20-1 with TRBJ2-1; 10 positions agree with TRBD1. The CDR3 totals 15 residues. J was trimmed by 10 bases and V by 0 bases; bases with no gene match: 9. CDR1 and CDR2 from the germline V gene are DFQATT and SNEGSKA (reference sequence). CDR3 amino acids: CSARDTPTGGWEQFF. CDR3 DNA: TGCAGTGCTAGAGATACCCCGACAGGGGGCTGGGAGCAGTTCTTC.

The CDR3 DNA reads as TGTGCCAGCAGTGAATTCGAGTGGAGATATGGCTACACCTTC. Amino acids: CASSEFEWRYGYTF. The V and J genes are TRBV25-1 and TRBJ1-2; D remains unclear. V was cut by 1 base and J by 5 bases, with 11 bases left in between. The CDR3 has 14 residues. Germline-derived CDR1 and CDR2 are MGHDK and SYGVNS.

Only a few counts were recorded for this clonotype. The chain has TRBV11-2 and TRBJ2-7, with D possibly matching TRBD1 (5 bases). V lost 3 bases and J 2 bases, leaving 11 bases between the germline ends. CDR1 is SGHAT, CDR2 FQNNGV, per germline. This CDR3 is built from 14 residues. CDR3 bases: TGTGCCAGCAGCTTTAGACAGACCCCCTACGAGCAGTACTTC. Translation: CASSFRQTPYEQYF.

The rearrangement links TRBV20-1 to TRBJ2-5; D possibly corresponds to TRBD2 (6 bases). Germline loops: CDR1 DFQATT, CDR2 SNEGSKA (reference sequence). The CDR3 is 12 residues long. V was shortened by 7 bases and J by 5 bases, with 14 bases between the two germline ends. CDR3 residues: CSDGGKAETQYF. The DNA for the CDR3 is TGCAGTGATGGGGGGAAGGCCGAGACCCAGTACTTC.

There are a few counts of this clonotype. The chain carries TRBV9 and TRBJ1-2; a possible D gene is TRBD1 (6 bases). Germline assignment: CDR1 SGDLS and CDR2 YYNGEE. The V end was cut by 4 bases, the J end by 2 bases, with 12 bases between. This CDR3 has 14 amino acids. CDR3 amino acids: CASSRTGQNYGYTF. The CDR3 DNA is TGTGCCAGCAGCCGAACAGGGCAGAACTATGGCTACACCTTC.

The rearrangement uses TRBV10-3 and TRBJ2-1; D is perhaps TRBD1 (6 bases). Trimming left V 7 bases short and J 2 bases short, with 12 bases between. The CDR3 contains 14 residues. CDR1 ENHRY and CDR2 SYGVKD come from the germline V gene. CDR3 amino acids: CAITQGSPYNEQFF. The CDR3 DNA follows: TGTGCCATCACCCAGGGGAGCCCCTACAATGAGCAGTTCTTC.